This TCR beta chain is from a study of T-cell reconstitution after alpha-beta-depleted transplantation in children. Unique molecular identifiers tagged the TCRbeta library. TCRdb re-called the PCR reads with MiXCR, one entry per CDR3 protein. The sample holds 75,000 to 100,000 distinct CDR3 sequences; 7% to 10% are singletons and the top ten take over 6%. Germline lookup yields CDR1 MNHNS and CDR2 SASEGT. This CDR3 comprises 13 residues. V dropped 6 bases and J dropped 10 bases, with 13 bases sitting between them. This clonotype was found a few times. Sequenced material: PBMCs from the stem cell graft donor, taken from the stem cell graft. The chain couples TRBV6-1 to TRBJ1-6, with D unresolved. This TCR was sampled from a human donor who donated a stem cell graft to a child with congenital amegakaryocytic thrombocytopenia. This CDR3 is CASRADLSSPLHF. CDR3 bases: TGTGCCAGCAGGGCGGACCTGTCATCACCCCTCCACTTT.